This T cell receptor beta chain comes out of a study of CD8+ T cells in alopecia areata. cDNA serving as the sequencing template came from extracted, reverse transcribed RNA. The repertoire was sequenced with immunoSEQ multiplex PCR; TCRdb's copy has only in-frame clones and lacks some. The data hold fewer than 250,000 clones, with less than 65% observed a single time. The sample's treatment: oral pan-JAK inhibitor, 5-10 mg twice daily. The germline V gene encodes CDR1 SGHDT and CDR2 YYEEEE. V was pared by 5 bases and J by 0 bases, with 9 bases between. The CDR3 extends over 14 amino acids. The sequence came from a human donor with alopecia areata. The specimen was CD4+ T cells sorted from blood, collected at week 4, from a patient treated with tofacitinib. V gene TRBV5-6 combines with J gene TRBJ1-3; D is uncertain. The chain's CDR3 is CASSQSHSGNTIYF. CDR3 DNA sequence: TGTGCCAGCAGTCAAAGTCACTCTGGAAACACCATATATTTT.